The 20 T cell receptor beta chains listed next were all sequenced from one sample in a study of T cell repertoires in cytomegalovirus infection. TCRdb reprocessed the reads with MiXCR, giving one entry per CDR3 protein. The repertoire includes 250,000 or so distinct CDR3 sequences, 9% to 15% of them detected once, and approximately 1.6% sits in the top ten. Specimen: PBMCs. The receptors derive from a human donor in good health (CMV status not recorded). Some clones in this sample may be carry-over from other donors' samples.

The chain employs TRBV6-2 or TRBV6-3 and TRBJ1-1, with D unresolved. In germline, CDR1 is MNHEY, CDR2 SVGEGT. The CDR3 is made up of 12 amino acids. V was pared by 7 bases and J by 6 bases, with 12 bases between. CDR3 nucleotides: TGTGCCAGCACCGAGGGTTACTCTGAAGCTTTCTTT. This encodes CASTEGYSEAFF.

This clonotype was found a few times. The chain combines TRBV28 with TRBJ1-5; 7 bases line up with TRBD1. The CDR3 runs 16 residues. CDR1 MDHEN and CDR2 SYDVKM come from the germline V gene. V gave up 3 bases and J gave up 1 base; unmatched junction bases: 6. CDR3 coding DNA: TGTGCCAGCAGTTTGGAGAGGGGGCAGAGCAATCAGCCCCAGCATTTT. Amino acids: CASSLERGQSNQPQHF. Combining the CDR3 with reference TRBV28 and TRBJ1-5 gives the whole variable domain DVKVTQSSRYLVKRTGEKVFLECVQDMDHENMFWYRQDPGLGLRLIYFSYDVKMKEKGDIPEGYSVSREKKERFSLILESASTNQTSMYLCASSLERGQSNQPQHFGDGTRLSIL.

This clonotype was seen at least ten times. The chain is built from TRBV7-2 and TRBJ2-7; D not resolved. The CDR3 is 12 residues long. The ends were cut back, 5 bases at V and 4 bases at J, with 9 bases in the middle. Germline values: CDR1 SGHTA, CDR2 FQGNSA. CDR3 amino acids: CASSPATYEQYF. DNA of the CDR3: TGTGCCAGCAGCCCAGCTACTTACGAGCAGTACTTC.

This clonotype occurred many times. This chain links TRBV7-2 with TRBJ1-6; D remains ambiguous. V lost 4 bases and J 0 bases, leaving 22 bases between the germline ends. The germline gives CDR1 SGHTA, CDR2 FQGNSA. CDR3 length: 20 amino acids. The CDR3: CASSSRAQAFSSSYNSPLHF. The CDR3, as DNA: TGTGCCAGCAGCTCAAGGGCGCAGGCCTTTTCGAGCTCCTATAATTCACCCCTCCACTTT.

This clonotype was counted at least ten times. This sequence joins TRBV7-2 and TRBJ1-2; possibly TRBD1 for D (5 bases). CDR3 length: 13 residues. Germline values: CDR1 SGHTA, CDR2 FQGNSA. V lost 3 bases, J lost 4 bases, and 9 bases lay in between. CDR3 DNA: TGTGCCAGCAGCTTTAACAGGCTCTATGGCTACACCTTC. It specifies CASSFNRLYGYTF.

In this sample, this clonotype turned up many times. The chain employs TRBV6-1 and TRBJ2-7, with D maybe TRBD2 (5 bases). Germline V gene lookup returns CDR1 MNHNS and CDR2 SASEGT. The CDR3 extends over 14 amino acids. Deletions cut 9 bases from V and 0 bases from J, with 15 bases between. This CDR3 reads CASKREMDSYEQYF. The DNA for the CDR3 is TGTGCCAGTAAAAGGGAGATGGACTCCTACGAGCAGTACTTC.

This chain connects TRBV27 to TRBJ1-2; perhaps TRBD1 as D (5 bases). This CDR3 has 13 amino acids. Per germline, CDR1 MNHEY and CDR2 SMNVEV (reference sequence). The V gene lost 7 bases and the J gene lost 3 bases, with 12 bases spanning the gap. The CDR3 region has the DNA TGTGCCAGCAAAAGGGACGGGTACTATGGCTACACCTTC. Encoded protein: CASKRDGYYGYTF.

The sample holds many counts of this clonotype. The chain links TRBV6-6 to TRBJ2-7; tentatively, D is TRBD2 (6 bases). The V end lost 8 bases, the J end lost 0 bases, and 11 bases lay between the germline ends. This CDR3 spans 13 amino acids. The germline CDR1 and CDR2 sequences are MNHNY and SVGAGI (reference sequence). CDR3 sequence reads: CASVGGTSYEQYF. In DNA form, the CDR3 reads TGTGCCAGCGTGGGCGGGACCTCCTACGAGCAGTACTTC.

This clonotype was seen ten or more times. This chain joins TRBV7-2 and TRBJ2-2; D may be TRBD1 (6 bases). The CDR3 has 14 amino acids. The germline V gene encodes CDR1 SGHTA and CDR2 FQGNSA. Trimming took 2 bases from V and 8 from J, leaving 12 bases between them. The CDR3 DNA is TGTGCCAGCAGCTTAACCGTACAGGGTGGGGAGCTGTTTTTT. Its protein is CASSLTVQGGELFF. Based on the CDR3 plus reference TRBV7-2 and TRBJ2-2, the full variable domain is GAGVSQSPSNKVTEKGKDVELRCDPISGHTALYWYRQSLGQGLEFLIYFQGNSAPDKSGLPSDRFSAERTGGSVSTLTIQRTQQEDSAVYLCASSLTVQGGELFFGEGSRLTVL.

This clonotype was seen ten or more times. The chain uses TRBV7-2 and TRBJ2-4; tentatively, D is TRBD2 (5 bases). The V gene lost 8 bases and the J gene lost 8 bases, with 22 bases spanning the gap. CDR1 is SGHTA, CDR2 FQGNSA, per germline. This CDR3 is built from 15 residues. In nucleotides, the CDR3 is TGTGCCAGCGGCCTTACCCCGTCGAGGGTCGACATTCAGTACTTC. Encoded protein: CASGLTPSRVDIQYF.

This clonotype was picked up many times. J is TRBJ1-1 and V is TRBV7-9; a possible D gene is TRBD1 (6 bases). CDR3 size: 14 residues. The V and J ends lost 3 bases and 3 bases respectively, with 11 bases between them. Germline V gene sequence: CDR1 SEHNR, CDR2 FQNEAQ (reference sequence). This chain's CDR3 is CASSLGTRYTEAFF. In DNA, the CDR3 is TGTGCCAGCAGCTTGGGGACACGCTACACTGAAGCTTTCTTT.

This clonotype was seen a few times. The gene calls are TRBV29-1 and TRBJ2-5, with a possible D match to TRBD1 (6 bases). Trimming cost V 7 bases and J 4 bases, with 16 bases left between them. Germline V gene sequence: CDR1 SQVTM, CDR2 ANQGSEA. The CDR3 totals 13 residues. In DNA, the CDR3 is TGCAGCGGTGACAGGCTTAGTGGAGAGACCCAGTACTTC. Amino acids: CSGDRLSGETQYF. The complete variable domain, with remaining parts taken from reference TRBV29-1 and TRBJ2-5, reads SAVISQKPSRDICQRGTSLTIQCQVDSQVTMMFWYRQQPGQSLTLIATANQGSEATYESGFVIDKFPISRPNLTFSTLTVSNMSPEDSSIYLCSGDRLSGETQYFGPGTRLLVL.

A word on this clonotype: It is likely a read error, because the conserved phenylalanine at the end of the CDR3 is missing. The DNA is left out, because the CDR3 cannot be placed on it with certainty; the CDR3 is given as TCRdb lists it. The chain uses TRBV6-5 and TRBJ1-1; the table's D call TRBD1 went unverified against the DNA. The germline CDR1 and CDR2 sequences are MNHEY and SVGAGI. The CDR3 has 14 residues if both end residues are counted. This CDR3 reads CASSYTGTGTTTYI.

This clonotype was seen at least ten times. The V and J genes are TRBV6-2 or TRBV6-3 and TRBJ2-3; 8 bases are shared with TRBD2. With 6 bases clipped from V and 3 bases from J, the junction kept 11 bases outside the gene matches. The CDR3 sequence is 16 residues long. CDR1 and CDR2 (germline): MNHEY, SVGEGT. CDR3 bases: TGTGCCAGCAGGGAAGGACTAGCTGCTGATACAGATACGCAGTATTTT. It yields the protein CASREGLAADTDTQYF.

This clonotype was picked up many times. CDR3 sequence reads: CASSYRRDRTLSYNEQFF. Here the CDR3 DNA reads TGTGCCAGCAGCTACCGTAGGGACAGGACCCTCTCCTACAATGAGCAGTTCTTC. The gene calls are TRBV6-2 or TRBV6-3 and TRBJ2-1; 8 bases are shared with TRBD1. Germline V gene lookup returns CDR1 MNHEY and CDR2 SVGEGT. Losses at the gene ends were 6 bases for V and 0 bases for J; bases not matched to a gene: 13. CDR3 size: 18 residues.

A few counts support this clonotype. This chain connects TRBV5-5 to TRBJ2-3; D gene ambiguous. The germline V gene encodes CDR1 SGHKS and CDR2 YYEKEE (reference sequence). V shed 5 bases and J shed 2 bases, with 12 bases lying between them. The CDR3 contains 14 residues. The CDR3 coding sequence is TGTGCCAGCAGGACGGACGGAACCACAGATACGCAGTATTTT. Translation gives CASRTDGTTDTQYF.

V usage is TRBV15 and J usage is TRBJ2-7; TRBD1 agrees at 7 bases. Germline V gene lookup returns CDR1 LNHNV and CDR2 YYDKDF (reference sequence). CDR3 length: 15 residues. The junction had 8 bases not matched to a gene; V was cut back by 1 base and J by 5 bases. The CDR3 DNA follows: TGTGCCACCAGCAGAGCCCCCACAGGGGTTGACGAGCAGTACTTC. It translates to CATSRAPTGVDEQYF.

There are many counts of this clonotype. The genes are TRBV7-2 and TRBJ1-1; unclear D gene. Trimming left V 2 bases short and J 4 bases short, with 17 bases between. The CDR3 consists of 16 residues. Per the germline V gene, CDR1 is SGHTA and CDR2 is FQGNSA. The CDR3 nucleotides read TGTGCCAGCAGCTTAACCCGAGGGCTGGAGGGCACTGAAGCTTTCTTT. Encoded protein: CASSLTRGLEGTEAFF.

At least ten counts were recorded for this clonotype. The gene calls are TRBV28 and TRBJ2-6; TRBD2 matches at 7 bases. The CDR3 extends over 20 amino acids. Germline V CDR1 and CDR2: MDHEN, SYDVKM. V shed 0 bases and J 0 bases; nucleotides not matched to a gene: 11. The CDR3 nucleotides read TGTGCCAGCAGTTTATGGTTTATGGGGGGGAAGGGCTCTGGGGCCAACGTCCTGACTTTC. It encodes CASSLWFMGGKGSGANVLTF.

In this sample, this clonotype turned up many times. The chain recombines TRBV19 with TRBJ2-7; a possible D gene is TRBD1 (6 bases). CDR1 LNHDA and CDR2 SQIVND come from the germline V gene (reference sequence). The CDR3 extends over 15 amino acids. Deletions cut 5 bases from V and 5 bases from J, with 19 bases between. CDR3 nucleotide sequence: TGTGCCAGTAGTTTGGGATTTGGGGACACCGACGAGCAGTACTTC. It is translated as CASSLGFGDTDEQYF.